This TCR beta chain was recorded in a study of blood T cells in healthy people across ages. Using a J-beta primer mix together with a sample-barcoded 5' primer, a second PCR was run for about 6 to 12 cycles. TCRdb re-called the 5' RACE reads through MiXCR, storing one row per CDR3 protein. Among over 500,000 distinct CDR3 sequences listed, roughly half were seen once. For every donor, a draw yielded around 10 milliliters of peripheral blood. This clonotype has ten or more counts. V was pared by 2 bases and J by 3 bases, with 17 bases between. Germline CDR1 reads SGHTA; CDR2 reads FQGNSA. The CDR3 has 17 residues.

V gene TRBV7-2 combines with J gene TRBJ2-1, with D possibly matching TRBD1 (5 bases). Sequences were obtained from blood. The sequence derives from an elderly woman in good health. The CDR3 DNA reads TGTGCCAGCAGCTTAAGTATCAGGGTCGTCTACTACAATGAGCAGTTCTTC. The encoded protein is CASSLSIRVVYYNEQFF.